The present T cell receptor (beta chain) was sequenced within a study of control samples from healthy donors and cancer patients. CDR1 and CDR2 from the germline V gene are MNHEY and SVGEGT. V gave up 6 bases and J gave up 9 bases; unmatched junction bases: 21. The length of the CDR3 is 17 residues. The repertoire was sequenced with immunoSEQ multiplex PCR; TCRdb's copy has only in-frame clones and lacks some. The sample has around 140,000 clones, roughly 90% seen once; the top ten hold approximately 6%. This sequence originates from a man aged 18 to 29 in good health. This chain uses TRBV6-2 or TRBV6-3 with TRBJ2-3, with 7 bases aligning to TRBD2. Sample: blood. The chain's CDR3 is CASSSRWAGTKHQTQYF. The CDR3 DNA sequence: TGTGCCAGCAGCAGCAGATGGGCGGGGACTAAGCACCAAACGCAGTATTTT.